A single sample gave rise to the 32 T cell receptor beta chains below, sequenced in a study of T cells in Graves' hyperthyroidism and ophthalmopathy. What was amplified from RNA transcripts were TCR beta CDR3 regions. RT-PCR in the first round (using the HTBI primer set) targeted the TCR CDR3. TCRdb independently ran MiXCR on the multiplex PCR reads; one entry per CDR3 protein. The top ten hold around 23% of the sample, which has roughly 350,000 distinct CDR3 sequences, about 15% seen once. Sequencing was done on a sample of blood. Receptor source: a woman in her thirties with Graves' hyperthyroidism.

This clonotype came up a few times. CDR3 sequence: CASKDGTQETQYF. In DNA, the CDR3 is TGTGCCAGCAAGGACGGAACACAAGAGACCCAGTACTTC. The chain is built from TRBV2 and TRBJ2-5; D ambiguous. The germline V gene has CDR1 SNHLY and CDR2 FYNNEI. Trimming took 7 bases from V and 2 from J, leaving 11 bases between them. This CDR3 is built from 13 residues.

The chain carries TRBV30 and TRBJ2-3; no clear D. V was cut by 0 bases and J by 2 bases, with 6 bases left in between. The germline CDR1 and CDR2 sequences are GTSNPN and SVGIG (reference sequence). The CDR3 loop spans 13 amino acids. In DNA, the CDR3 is TGTGCCTGGAGTGTCCGGGCCACAGATACGCAGTATTTT. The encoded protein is CAWSVRATDTQYF.

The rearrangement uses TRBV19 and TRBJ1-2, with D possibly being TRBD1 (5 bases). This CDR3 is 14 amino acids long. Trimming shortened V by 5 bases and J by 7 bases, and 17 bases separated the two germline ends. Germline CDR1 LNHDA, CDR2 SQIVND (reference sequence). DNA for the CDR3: TGTGCCAGTAGTGCCAAGAGGGGTCAGGGTGGCTACACCTTC. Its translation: CASSAKRGQGGYTF.

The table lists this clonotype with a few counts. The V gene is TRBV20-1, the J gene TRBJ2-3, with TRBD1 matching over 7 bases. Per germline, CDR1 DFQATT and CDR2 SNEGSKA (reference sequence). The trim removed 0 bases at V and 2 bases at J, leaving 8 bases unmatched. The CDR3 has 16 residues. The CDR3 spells CSARELQDRNTDTQYF. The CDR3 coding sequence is TGCAGTGCTAGAGAACTTCAGGACAGGAACACAGATACGCAGTATTTT.

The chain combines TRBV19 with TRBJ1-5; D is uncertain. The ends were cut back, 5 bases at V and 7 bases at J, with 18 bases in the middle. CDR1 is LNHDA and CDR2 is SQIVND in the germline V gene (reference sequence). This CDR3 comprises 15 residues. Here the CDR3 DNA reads TGTGCCAGTAGTCAGGCCTCATCTGCTAAGCAGCCCCAGCATTTT. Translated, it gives CASSQASSAKQPQHF.

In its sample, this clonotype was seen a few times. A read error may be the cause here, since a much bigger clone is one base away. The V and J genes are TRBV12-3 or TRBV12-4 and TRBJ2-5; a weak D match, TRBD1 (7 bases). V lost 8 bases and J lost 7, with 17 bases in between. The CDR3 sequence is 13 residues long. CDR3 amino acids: CASGDRMEGTQYF. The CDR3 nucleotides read TGTGCCAGCGGGGACAGAATGGAGGGGACCCAGTACTTC.

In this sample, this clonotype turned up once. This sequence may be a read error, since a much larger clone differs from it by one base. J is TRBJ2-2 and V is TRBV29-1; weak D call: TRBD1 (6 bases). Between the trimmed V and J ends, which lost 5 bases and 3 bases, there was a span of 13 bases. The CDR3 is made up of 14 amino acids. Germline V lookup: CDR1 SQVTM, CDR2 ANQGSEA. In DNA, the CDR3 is TGCAGCGTTTCAGGGGAAGGTGACACCGGGGAGCTGTTTTTT. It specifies CSVSGEGDTGELFF.

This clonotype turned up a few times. The CDR3 spells CAWGTGPSYNSPLHF. DNA for the CDR3: TGTGCCTGGGGCACAGGGCCCTCCTATAATTCACCCCTCCACTTT. The chain couples TRBV30 to TRBJ1-6, with D possibly being TRBD1 (6 bases). V was clipped by 5 bases and J by 0 bases, with 11 bases between them. The CDR3 is 15 amino acids. The germline V gene has CDR1 GTSNPN and CDR2 SVGIG (reference sequence).

The CDR3 is CATDLAGVTDTQYF. The CDR3 nucleotides are TGTGCCACCGACTTAGCGGGAGTCACAGATACGCAGTATTTT. The V and J genes are TRBV15 and TRBJ2-3; 9 bases fit TRBD2. The junction had 5 bases not matched to a gene; V was cut back by 8 bases and J by 2 bases. The germline V gene has CDR1 LNHNV and CDR2 YYDKDF (reference sequence). The CDR3 has 14 residues.

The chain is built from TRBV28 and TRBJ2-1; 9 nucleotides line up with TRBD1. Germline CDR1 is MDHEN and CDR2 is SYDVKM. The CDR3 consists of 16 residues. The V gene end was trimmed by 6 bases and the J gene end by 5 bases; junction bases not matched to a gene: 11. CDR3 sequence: CASSQPGTGYDNEQFF. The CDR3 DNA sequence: TGTGCCAGCAGCCAGCCAGGGACAGGGTACGACAATGAGCAGTTCTTC.

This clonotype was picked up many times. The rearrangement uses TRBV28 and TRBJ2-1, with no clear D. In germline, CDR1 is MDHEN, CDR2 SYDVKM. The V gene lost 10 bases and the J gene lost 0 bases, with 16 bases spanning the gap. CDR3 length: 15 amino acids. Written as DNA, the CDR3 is TGTGCCACCCGGGCCGTCAGACTCTCCTACAATGAGCAGTTCTTC. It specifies CATRAVRLSYNEQFF.

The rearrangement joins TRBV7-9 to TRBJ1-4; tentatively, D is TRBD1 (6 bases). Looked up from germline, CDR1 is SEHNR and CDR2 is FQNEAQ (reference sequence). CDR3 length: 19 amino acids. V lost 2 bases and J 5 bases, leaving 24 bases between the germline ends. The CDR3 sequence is CASSLTTGTGGSPNEKLFF. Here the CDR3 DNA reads TGTGCCAGCAGCTTAACCACAGGGACCGGCGGCTCCCCCAATGAAAAACTGTTTTTT.

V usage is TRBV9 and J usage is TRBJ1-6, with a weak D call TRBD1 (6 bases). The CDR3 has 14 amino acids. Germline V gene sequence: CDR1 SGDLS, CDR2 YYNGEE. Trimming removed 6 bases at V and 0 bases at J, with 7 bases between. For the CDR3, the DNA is TGTGCCAGCAAGGGGGGCTCCTATAATTCACCCCTCCACTTT. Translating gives CASKGGSYNSPLHF.

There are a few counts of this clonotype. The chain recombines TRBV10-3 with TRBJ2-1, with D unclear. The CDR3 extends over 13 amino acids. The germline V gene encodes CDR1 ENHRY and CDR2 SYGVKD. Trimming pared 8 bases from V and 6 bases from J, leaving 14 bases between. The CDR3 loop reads CAILSTNTNEQFF. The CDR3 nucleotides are TGTGCCATCTTATCCACCAATACCAATGAGCAGTTCTTC.

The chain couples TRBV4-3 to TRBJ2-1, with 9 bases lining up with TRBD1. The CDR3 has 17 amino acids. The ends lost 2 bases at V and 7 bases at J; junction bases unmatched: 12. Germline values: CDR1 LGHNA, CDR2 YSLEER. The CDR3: CASSQKGPGDRANEQFF. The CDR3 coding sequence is TGCGCCAGCAGCCAAAAAGGTCCCGGGGACAGGGCTAATGAGCAGTTCTTC.

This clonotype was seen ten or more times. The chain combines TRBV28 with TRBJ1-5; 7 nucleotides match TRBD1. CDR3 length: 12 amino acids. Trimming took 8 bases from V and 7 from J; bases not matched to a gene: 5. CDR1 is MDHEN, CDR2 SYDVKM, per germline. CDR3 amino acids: CASRDRGQPQHF. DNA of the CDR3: TGTGCCAGCCGGGACAGAGGACAGCCCCAGCATTTT.

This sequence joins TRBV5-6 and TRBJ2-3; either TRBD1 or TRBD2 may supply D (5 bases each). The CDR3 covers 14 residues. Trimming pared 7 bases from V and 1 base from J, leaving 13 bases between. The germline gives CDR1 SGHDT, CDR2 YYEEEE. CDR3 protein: CASASRGGTDTQYF. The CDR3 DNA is TGTGCCAGCGCCTCCCGAGGGGGCACAGATACGCAGTATTTT.

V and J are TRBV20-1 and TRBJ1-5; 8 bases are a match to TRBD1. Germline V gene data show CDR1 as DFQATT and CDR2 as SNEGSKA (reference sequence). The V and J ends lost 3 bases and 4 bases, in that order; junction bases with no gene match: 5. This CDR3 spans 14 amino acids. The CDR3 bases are TGCAGTGCTAGCGGGACAGGTAATAATCAGCCCCAGCATTTT. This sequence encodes CSASGTGNNQPQHF.

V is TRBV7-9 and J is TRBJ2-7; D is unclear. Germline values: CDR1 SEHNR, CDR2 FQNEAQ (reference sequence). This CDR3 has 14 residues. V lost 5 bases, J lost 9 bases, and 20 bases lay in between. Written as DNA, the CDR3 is TGTGCCAGCAGCCCGTCCGGCCCCTACGAGCGGCAGTACTTC. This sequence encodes CASSPSGPYERQYF.

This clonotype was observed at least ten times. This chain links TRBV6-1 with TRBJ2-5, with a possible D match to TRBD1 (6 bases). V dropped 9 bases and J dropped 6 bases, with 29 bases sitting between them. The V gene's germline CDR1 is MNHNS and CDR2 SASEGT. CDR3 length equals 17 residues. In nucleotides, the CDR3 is TGTGCCAGGTGGGGTTGGGGGCCCGGTGGATCGGTGAAGACCCAGTACTTC. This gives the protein CARWGWGPGGSVKTQYF.

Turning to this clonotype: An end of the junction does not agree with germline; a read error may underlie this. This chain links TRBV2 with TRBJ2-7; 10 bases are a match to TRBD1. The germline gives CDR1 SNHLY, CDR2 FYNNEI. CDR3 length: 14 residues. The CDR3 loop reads CASRGQGHSYEQHF. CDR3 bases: TGTGCCAGCAGGGGACAGGGGCACTCCTACGAGCAGCACTTC. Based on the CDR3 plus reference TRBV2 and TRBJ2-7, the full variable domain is EPEVTQTPSHQVTQMGQEVILRCVPISNHLYFYWYRQILGQKVEFLVSFYNNEISEKSEIFDDQFSVERPDGSNFTLKIRSTKLEDSAMYFCASRGQGHSYEQHFGPGTRLTVT.

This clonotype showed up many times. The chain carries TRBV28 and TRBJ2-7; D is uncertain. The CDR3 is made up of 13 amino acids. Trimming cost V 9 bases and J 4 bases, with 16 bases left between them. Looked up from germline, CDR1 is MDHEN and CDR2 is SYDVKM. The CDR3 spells CASMSSLWYEQYF. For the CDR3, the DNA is TGTGCCAGTATGAGTAGCCTGTGGTACGAGCAGTACTTC.

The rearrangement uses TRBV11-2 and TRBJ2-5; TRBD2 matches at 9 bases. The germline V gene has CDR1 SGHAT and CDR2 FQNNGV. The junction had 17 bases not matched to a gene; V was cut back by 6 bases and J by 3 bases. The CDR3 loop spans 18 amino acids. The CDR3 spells CASRSMRGSGGRKETQYF. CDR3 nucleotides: TGTGCCAGCAGGTCCATGAGGGGTAGCGGGGGCCGCAAAGAGACCCAGTACTTC.

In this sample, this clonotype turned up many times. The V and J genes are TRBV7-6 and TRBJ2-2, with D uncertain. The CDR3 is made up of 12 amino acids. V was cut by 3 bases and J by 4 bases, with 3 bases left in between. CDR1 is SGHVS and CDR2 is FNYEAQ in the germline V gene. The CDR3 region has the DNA TGTGCCAGCAGCTTTACCACCGGGGAGCTGTTTTTT. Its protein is CASSFTTGELFF. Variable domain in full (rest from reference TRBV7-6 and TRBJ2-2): GAGVSQSPRYKVTKRGQDVALRCDPISGHVSLYWYRQALGQGPEFLTYFNYEAQQDKSGLPNDRFSAERPEGSISTLTIQRTEQRDSAMYRCASSFTTGELFFGEGSRLTVL.

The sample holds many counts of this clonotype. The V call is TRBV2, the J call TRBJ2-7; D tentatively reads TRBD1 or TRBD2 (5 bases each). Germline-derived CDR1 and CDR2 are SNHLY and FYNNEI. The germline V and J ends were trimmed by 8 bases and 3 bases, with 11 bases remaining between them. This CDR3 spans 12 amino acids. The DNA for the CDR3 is TGTGCCAGCCGGGACGCAGGCTACGAGCAGTACTTC. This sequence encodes CASRDAGYEQYF.

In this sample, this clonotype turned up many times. The CDR3 DNA is TGTGCCAGCAGAGAAGGACAGGGAGCTAACTATGGCTACACCTTC. Protein sequence: CASREGQGANYGYTF. J is TRBJ1-2 and V is TRBV28; 8 bases agree with TRBD1. Germline assignment: CDR1 MDHEN and CDR2 SYDVKM. The CDR3 runs to 15 residues. The V gene end was trimmed by 6 bases and the J gene end by 0 bases; junction bases not matched to a gene: 6.

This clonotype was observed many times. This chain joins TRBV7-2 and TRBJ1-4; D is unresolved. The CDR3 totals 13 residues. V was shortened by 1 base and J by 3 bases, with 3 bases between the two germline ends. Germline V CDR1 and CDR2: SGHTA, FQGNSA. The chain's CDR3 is CASSLVPNEKLFF. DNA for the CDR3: TGTGCCAGCAGCTTAGTCCCTAATGAAAAACTGTTTTTT.

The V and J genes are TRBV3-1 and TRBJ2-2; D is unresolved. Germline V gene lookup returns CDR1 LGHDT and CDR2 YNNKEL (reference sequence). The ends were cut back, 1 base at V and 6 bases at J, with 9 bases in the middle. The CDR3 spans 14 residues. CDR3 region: CASSQVQTSGELFF. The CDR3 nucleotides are TGTGCCAGCAGCCAAGTTCAGACATCCGGGGAGCTGTTTTTT.

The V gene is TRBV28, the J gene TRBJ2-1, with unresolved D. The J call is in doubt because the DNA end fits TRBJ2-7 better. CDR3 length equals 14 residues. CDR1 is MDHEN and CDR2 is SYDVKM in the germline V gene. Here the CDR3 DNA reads TGTGCCAGCCGAGGTAGGACCTACTACAATGAGCAGTACTTC. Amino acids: CASRGRTYYNEQYF.

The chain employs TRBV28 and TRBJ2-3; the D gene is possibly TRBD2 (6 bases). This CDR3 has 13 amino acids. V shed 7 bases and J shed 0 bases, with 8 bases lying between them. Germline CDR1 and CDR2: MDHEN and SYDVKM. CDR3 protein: CASTGTSTDTQYF. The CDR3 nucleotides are TGTGCCAGCACGGGGACTAGCACAGATACGCAGTATTTT.

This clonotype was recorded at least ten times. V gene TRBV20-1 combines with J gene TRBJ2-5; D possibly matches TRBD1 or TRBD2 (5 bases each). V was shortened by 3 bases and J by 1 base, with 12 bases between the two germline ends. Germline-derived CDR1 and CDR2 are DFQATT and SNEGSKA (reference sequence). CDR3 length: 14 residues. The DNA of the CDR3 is TGCAGTGCTAGCTCCTGGGACGGCCAAGAGACCCAGTACTTC. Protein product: CSASSWDGQETQYF.

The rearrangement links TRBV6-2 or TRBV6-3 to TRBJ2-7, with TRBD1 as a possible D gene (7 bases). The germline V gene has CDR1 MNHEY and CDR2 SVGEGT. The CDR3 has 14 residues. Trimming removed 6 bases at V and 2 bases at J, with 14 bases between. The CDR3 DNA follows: TGTGCCAGCAGATCCGACAGGGAGGCCTACGAGCAGTACTTC. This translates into CASRSDREAYEQYF.